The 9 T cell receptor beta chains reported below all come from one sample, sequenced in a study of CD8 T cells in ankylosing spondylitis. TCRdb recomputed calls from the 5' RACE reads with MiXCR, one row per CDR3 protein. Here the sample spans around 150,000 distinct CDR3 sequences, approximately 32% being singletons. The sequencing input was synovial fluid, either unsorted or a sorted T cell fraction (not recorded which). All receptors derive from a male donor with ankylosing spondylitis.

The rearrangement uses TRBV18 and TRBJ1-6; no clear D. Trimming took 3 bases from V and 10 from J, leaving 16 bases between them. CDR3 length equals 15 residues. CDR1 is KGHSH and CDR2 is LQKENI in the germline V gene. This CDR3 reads CASSPTMWSQSPLHF. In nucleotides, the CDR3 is TGTGCCAGCTCACCCACGATGTGGAGCCAGTCACCCCTCCACTTT. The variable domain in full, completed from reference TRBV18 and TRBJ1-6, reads NAGVMQNPRHLVRRRGQEARLRCSPMKGHSHVYWYRQLPEEGLKFMVYLQKENIIDESGMPKERFSAEFPKEGPSILRIQQVVRGDSAAYFCASSPTMWSQSPLHFGNGTRLTVT.

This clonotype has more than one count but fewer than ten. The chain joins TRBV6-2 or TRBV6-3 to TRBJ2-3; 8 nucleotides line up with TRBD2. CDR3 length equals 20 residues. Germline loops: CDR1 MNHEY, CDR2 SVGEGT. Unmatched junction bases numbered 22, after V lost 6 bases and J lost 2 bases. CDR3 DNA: TGTGCCAGCAGCCATGCCGGTGATCAACCGGGACTAGTTGCCACAGATACGCAGTATTTT. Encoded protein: CASSHAGDQPGLVATDTQYF.

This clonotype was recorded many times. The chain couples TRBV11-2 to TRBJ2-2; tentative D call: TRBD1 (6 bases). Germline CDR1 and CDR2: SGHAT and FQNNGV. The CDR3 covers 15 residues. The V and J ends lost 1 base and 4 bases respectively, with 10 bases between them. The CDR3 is CASSLVRGRTGELFF. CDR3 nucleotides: TGTGCCAGCAGCTTAGTCAGGGGACGCACCGGGGAGCTGTTTTTT.

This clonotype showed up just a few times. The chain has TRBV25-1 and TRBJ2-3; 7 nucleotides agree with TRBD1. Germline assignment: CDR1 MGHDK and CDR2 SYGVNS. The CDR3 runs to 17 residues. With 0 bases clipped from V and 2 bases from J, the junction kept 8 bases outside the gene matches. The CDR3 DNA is TGTGCCAGCAGTGAATATTCGGGACAGTCCATCACAGATACGCAGTATTTT. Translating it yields CASSEYSGQSITDTQYF.

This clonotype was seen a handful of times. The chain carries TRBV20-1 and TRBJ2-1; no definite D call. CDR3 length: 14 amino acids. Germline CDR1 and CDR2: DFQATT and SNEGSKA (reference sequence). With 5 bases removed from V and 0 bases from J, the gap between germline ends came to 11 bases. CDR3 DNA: TGCAGTGCTGCAGTGACACGCTCCTACAATGAGCAGTTCTTC. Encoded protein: CSAAVTRSYNEQFF.

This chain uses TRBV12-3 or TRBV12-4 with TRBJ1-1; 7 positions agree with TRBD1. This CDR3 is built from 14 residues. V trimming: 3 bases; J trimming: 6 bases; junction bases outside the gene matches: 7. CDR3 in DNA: TGTGCCAGCAGTTTCGCAGGGGGGGCGGCTGAAGCTTTCTTT. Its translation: CASSFAGGAAEAFF.

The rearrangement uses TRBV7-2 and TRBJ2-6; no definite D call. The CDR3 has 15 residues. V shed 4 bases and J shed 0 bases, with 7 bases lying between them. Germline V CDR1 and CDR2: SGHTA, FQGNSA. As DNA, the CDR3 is TGTGCCAGCAGCTGGACCAGCTCTGGGGCCAACGTCCTGACTTTC. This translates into CASSWTSSGANVLTF.

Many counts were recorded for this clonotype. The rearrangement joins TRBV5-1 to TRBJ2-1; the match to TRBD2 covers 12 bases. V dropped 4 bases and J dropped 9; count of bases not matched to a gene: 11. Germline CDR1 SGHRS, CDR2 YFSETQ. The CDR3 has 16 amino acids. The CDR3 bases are TGCGCCAGCAGCCCCTCCGGGACTAGCGGGTTAGGTGAGCAGTTCTTC. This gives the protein CASSPSGTSGLGEQFF.

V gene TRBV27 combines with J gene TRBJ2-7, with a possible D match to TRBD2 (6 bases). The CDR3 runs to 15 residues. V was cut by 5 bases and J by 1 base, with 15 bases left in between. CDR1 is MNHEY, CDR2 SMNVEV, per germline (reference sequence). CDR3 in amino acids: CASSPQRGGSYEQYF. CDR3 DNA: TGTGCCAGCAGTCCGCAACGGGGAGGATCCTACGAGCAGTACTTC.